These 9 T cell receptor beta chains came from one sample sequenced in a study of T cell repertoires in cytomegalovirus infection. Their antigens are not known. TCRdb re-analysed the reads in MiXCR, keeping a single row per CDR3 protein. The data contain approximately 910,000 distinct CDR3 sequences, around 29% of them singletons. The source material was cultured CD8+ T cells from PBMCs, sampled from culture after CMV antigen stimulation. Receptors originate from a human donor in good health (CMV status not recorded). Some clones in this sample may be carry-over from other donors' samples.

This sequence joins TRBV27 and TRBJ1-2, with TRBD1 matching 8 bases. Per germline, CDR1 MNHEY and CDR2 SMNVEV (reference sequence). Germline trimming cut 5 bases from V and 7 bases from J; bases unmatched to any gene: 6. The CDR3 has 13 residues. This CDR3 is CASSDRGNVGYTF. As DNA, the CDR3 is TGTGCCAGCAGTGACAGGGGAAATGTTGGCTACACCTTC.

This clonotype was picked up a small number of times. The rearrangement joins TRBV6-2 or TRBV6-3 to TRBJ2-7; D possibly corresponds to TRBD2 (6 bases). V was cut by 5 bases and J by 5 bases, with 13 bases left in between. In germline, CDR1 is MNHEY, CDR2 SVGEGT. The CDR3 length is 13 residues. The CDR3 sequence is CASSAAGIDEQYF. The CDR3 DNA reads TGTGCCAGCAGTGCCGCGGGGATTGACGAGCAGTACTTC.

J is TRBJ1-5 and V is TRBV7-9, with D unclear. V was trimmed by 5 bases and J by 5 bases, leaving 7 bases between them. The germline CDR1 and CDR2 sequences are SEHNR and FQNEAQ (reference sequence). CDR3 length: 12 amino acids. The CDR3 loop reads CASSHRDQPQHF. CDR3 coding DNA: TGTGCCAGCAGCCATCGCGATCAGCCCCAGCATTTT.

DNA for the CDR3: TGTGCCAGCAGCTTAGGACGGGGGGGCCTTTCCGAGCAGTTCTTC. This sequence encodes CASSLGRGGLSEQFF. This rearrangement joins TRBV7-6 to TRBJ2-1; 8 nucleotides agree with TRBD2. CDR1 is SGHVS, CDR2 FNYEAQ, per germline. J was trimmed by 10 bases and V by 1 base; bases with no gene match: 9. The CDR3 consists of 15 residues.

The gene calls are TRBV7-9 and TRBJ1-1, with D unresolved. Between the trimmed V and J ends, which lost 10 bases and 0 bases, there was a span of 9 bases. Germline CDR1 reads SEHNR; CDR2 reads FQNEAQ (reference sequence). The CDR3 is 12 amino acids. CDR3 sequence: CATRTVNTEAFF. CDR3 bases: TGTGCCACTAGGACGGTGAACACTGAAGCTTTCTTT.

The table lists this clonotype with a few counts. The gene calls are TRBV6-6 and TRBJ1-1; D remains unclear. CDR1 is MNHNY and CDR2 is SVGAGI in the germline V gene (reference sequence). CDR3 length equals 12 residues. V was cut by 5 bases and J by 11 bases, with 15 bases left in between. The CDR3 nucleotides read TGTGCCAGCAGTCCAGTAGCAAGGTGGGCTTTCTTT. As protein: CASSPVARWAFF.

This clonotype was seen ten or more times. The chain employs TRBV27 and TRBJ1-5; 9 nucleotides agree with TRBD1. Germline loops: CDR1 MNHEY, CDR2 SMNVEV (reference sequence). This CDR3 region has 17 residues. The ends lost 5 bases at V and 2 bases at J; junction bases unmatched: 10. Here the CDR3 reads CASSPGTGLRGNQPQHF. In DNA form, the CDR3 reads TGTGCCAGCAGTCCAGGGACAGGGTTGAGGGGCAATCAGCCCCAGCATTTT.

This clonotype appeared a few times. This chain joins TRBV12-3 or TRBV12-4 and TRBJ2-7; D ambiguous. Trimming stripped 2 bases from V and 6 bases from J, with 11 bases between. This CDR3 region has 13 residues. The CDR3: CASSLSIGREQYF. Here the CDR3 DNA reads TGTGCCAGCAGTTTATCAATAGGGCGCGAGCAGTACTTC.

The V gene is TRBV18, the J gene TRBJ1-2; D perhaps matches TRBD1 (5 bases). Trimming left V 3 bases short and J 3 bases short, with 17 bases between. The V gene's germline CDR1 is KGHSH and CDR2 LQKENI. The CDR3 totals 16 residues. CDR3 in amino acids: CASSPLHGAQDYGYTF. CDR3 DNA sequence: TGTGCCAGCTCACCGCTCCACGGGGCGCAGGACTATGGCTACACCTTC.